The next 23 T cell receptor beta chains were all read from a single sample in a study of blood T cell repertoires in COVID-19. Clones were sequenced by immunoSEQ multiplex PCR, and TCRdb holds only the in-frame ones, with some missing. This sample has around 87,000 clones, with around four fifths found just once. The specimen was peripheral blood. These receptors originate from a human donor in a cohort sampled during active COVID-19.

This chain joins TRBV4-2 and TRBJ1-3; 7 bases align to TRBD1. The CDR3 contains 14 residues. V shed 1 base, J shed 4 bases, and the junction held 1 base outside the gene matches. CDR1 LGHNA and CDR2 YNFKEQ come from the germline V gene. In nucleotides, the CDR3 is TGTGCCAGCAGCCAAGGGACAGGCGGAAACACCATATATTTT. Protein: CASSQGTGGNTIYF.

This clone was picked up a small number of times. This chain uses TRBV19 with TRBJ2-7, with TRBD2 matching over 7 bases. The CDR3 spans 14 residues. J gave up 3 bases and V 5 bases, and 7 bases lay outside the gene matches. In germline, CDR1 is LNHDA, CDR2 SQIVND (reference sequence). The CDR3 DNA follows: TGTGCCAGTAGTTATAGCGGGCAGTTCTACGAGCAGTACTTC. Its translation: CASSYSGQFYEQYF. Full variable domain (missing parts from reference TRBV19 and TRBJ2-7): DGGITQSPKYLFRKEGQNVTLSCEQNLNHDAMYWYRQDPGQGLRLIYYSQIVNDFQKGDIAEGYSVSREKKESFPLTVTSAQKNPTAFYLCASSYSGQFYEQYFGPGTRLTVT.

The chain recombines TRBV19 with TRBJ1-1; 7 bases are a match to TRBD1. J was trimmed by 1 base and V by 4 bases; bases with no gene match: 9. This CDR3 spans 16 amino acids. Germline V gene lookup returns CDR1 LNHDA and CDR2 SQIVND (reference sequence). The CDR3 loop is CASSKRQGGRNTEAFF. The CDR3, as DNA: TGTGCCAGTAGTAAAAGACAGGGAGGCCGGAACACTGAAGCTTTCTTT.

The chain links TRBV6-1 to TRBJ2-3, with a tentative D call TRBD2 (5 bases). Germline CDR1 is MNHNS and CDR2 is SASEGT. The CDR3 loop spans 15 amino acids. V lost 3 bases and J 1 base, leaving 11 bases between the germline ends. The CDR3: CASSDVGSGTDTQYF. The CDR3 region has the DNA TGTGCCAGCAGTGATGTAGGGAGTGGCACAGATACGCAGTATTTT.

The genes are TRBV6-5 and TRBJ2-7, with D unresolved. Germline-derived CDR1 and CDR2 are MNHEY and SVGAGI. This CDR3 comprises 15 residues. V dropped 0 bases and J dropped 0 bases, with 9 bases sitting between them. CDR3 sequence reads: CASSYSTAPSYEQYF. CDR3 in DNA: TGTGCCAGCAGTTACTCTACAGCCCCCTCCTACGAGCAGTACTTC.

This chain joins TRBV19 and TRBJ1-1; D perhaps matches TRBD1 (5 bases). This CDR3 is built from 15 residues. Trimming left V 7 bases short and J 3 bases short, with 18 bases between. CDR1 LNHDA and CDR2 SQIVND come from the germline V gene (reference sequence). CDR3 sequence: CASIGTALGDTEAFF. DNA for the CDR3: TGTGCCAGTATAGGGACTGCCCTAGGCGACACTGAAGCTTTCTTT. Full variable domain (outside the CDR3, taken from reference TRBV19 and TRBJ1-1): DGGITQSPKYLFRKEGQNVTLSCEQNLNHDAMYWYRQDPGQGLRLIYYSQIVNDFQKGDIAEGYSVSREKKESFPLTVTSAQKNPTAFYLCASIGTALGDTEAFFGQGTRLTVV.

The chain recombines TRBV3-1 (or the pseudogene TRBV3-2) with TRBJ1-4; tentative D call: TRBD1 (6 bases). The germline V and J ends were trimmed by 7 bases and 8 bases, with 20 bases remaining between them. CDR1 LGHDT and CDR2 YNNKEL come from the germline V gene (reference sequence). This CDR3 region has 15 residues. CDR3 amino acids: CASTIWGGQGEKLFF. The CDR3 DNA reads TGTGCCAGCACCATATGGGGGGGGCAAGGCGAAAAACTGTTTTTT.

This clone was seen a few times. V usage is TRBV28 and J usage is TRBJ1-2; D is unclear. Trimming took 6 bases from V and 1 from J, leaving 12 bases between them. The CDR3 contains 14 residues. Germline V gives CDR1 MDHEN, CDR2 SYDVKM. The DNA of the CDR3 is TGTGCCAGCAGCCGCGGGCAGCGTAACTATGGCTACACCTTC. This sequence encodes CASSRGQRNYGYTF.

The chain uses TRBV19 and TRBJ1-2; the D gene is possibly TRBD1 (5 bases). This CDR3 contains 14 residues. Germline V CDR1 and CDR2: LNHDA, SQIVND (reference sequence). Trimming removed 8 bases at V and 0 bases at J, with 13 bases between. CDR3 nucleotide sequence: TGTGCCAGTCGGTACCGGGGGACTAACTATGGCTACACCTTC. It translates to CASRYRGTNYGYTF.

J is TRBJ2-7 and V is TRBV19, with 7 bases matching TRBD2. Trimming removed 6 bases from V and 3 bases from J; junction bases left unmatched: 11. The CDR3 extends over 15 amino acids. CDR1 LNHDA and CDR2 SQIVND come from the germline V gene (reference sequence). In DNA form, the CDR3 reads TGTGCCAGTAGGGAGTTTGCTAGCGGATACTACGAGCAGTACTTC. It yields the protein CASREFASGYYEQYF.

The rearrangement joins TRBV3-1 (or the pseudogene TRBV3-2) to TRBJ1-4; TRBD1 matches 8 bases. The CDR3 has 14 residues. CDR1 and CDR2 from the germline V gene are LGHDT and YNNKEL (reference sequence). J lost 7 bases, V lost 2 bases, and 3 bases had no gene match. CDR3 nucleotide sequence: TGTGCCAGCAGCCAATACAGGGGGTTTGAAAAACTGTTTTTT. Protein product: CASSQYRGFEKLFF.

J is TRBJ2-2 and V is TRBV6-4; TRBD2 agrees at 9 bases. Germline V lookup: CDR1 MRHNA, CDR2 SNTAGT. With V trimmed by 11 bases and J by 1 base, 5 bases remained unmatched. CDR3 length: 14 residues. The chain's CDR3 is CASREGLNTGELFF. DNA for the CDR3: TGTGCCTCGCGGGAGGGGCTGAACACCGGGGAGCTGTTTTTT.

This clone occurred once. V is TRBV6-5 and J is TRBJ1-2; 8 nucleotides match TRBD1. Germline CDR1 is MNHEY and CDR2 is SVGAGI. J lost 4 bases, V lost 4 bases, and 8 bases had no gene match. The CDR3 is made up of 15 amino acids. The CDR3 is CASSSPGTGVYGYTF. The CDR3 DNA reads as TGTGCCAGCAGTTCCCCCGGGACAGGCGTCTATGGCTACACCTTC.

The chain carries TRBV6-1 and TRBJ2-1, with D possibly matching TRBD2 (7 bases). V dropped 0 bases and J dropped 3 bases, with 12 bases sitting between them. Germline V lookup: CDR1 MNHNS, CDR2 SASEGT. The CDR3 extends over 16 amino acids. The CDR3, as DNA: TGTGCCAGCAGTGAAGCGTGGGGGGGCGTCTACAATGAGCAGTTCTTC. Translating it yields CASSEAWGGVYNEQFF.

This chain uses TRBV3-1 (or the pseudogene TRBV3-2) with TRBJ2-2, with D unresolved. The CDR3 has 12 amino acids. The V end lost 10 bases, the J end lost 3 bases, and 9 bases lay between the germline ends. Germline CDR1 is LGHDT and CDR2 is YNNKEL (reference sequence). In nucleotides, the CDR3 is TGTGCCACCACCGACTACACCGGGGAGCTGTTTTTT. Amino acid sequence: CATTDYTGELFF.

This clone has only one observation. The chain links TRBV2 to TRBJ1-4; D is perhaps TRBD1 (6 bases). Germline V gene data show CDR1 as SNHLY and CDR2 as FYNNEI. Trimming shortened V by 7 bases and J by 5 bases, and 17 bases separated the two germline ends. The CDR3 is made up of 15 amino acids. In DNA, the CDR3 is TGTGCCAGCACTGTACAGGGACGCGGGAATGAAAAACTGTTTTTT. As protein: CASTVQGRGNEKLFF.

This clone was found a few times. The chain has TRBV18 and TRBJ1-1, with 7 positions matching TRBD1. The CDR3 consists of 15 residues. Trimming at V came to 3 bases and at J to 1 base, leaving 5 bases not matched to a gene. The germline gives CDR1 KGHSH, CDR2 LQKENI. In DNA form, the CDR3 reads TGTGCCAGCTCACCCAGACAGGGTGGGAACACTGAAGCTTTCTTT. It specifies CASSPRQGGNTEAFF.

The chain recombines TRBV6-5 with TRBJ2-1, with 10 bases aligning to TRBD1. Germline CDR1 and CDR2: MNHEY and SVGAGI. The length of the CDR3 is 14 residues. Unmatched junction bases numbered 13, after V lost 10 bases and J lost 10 bases. CDR3 in DNA: TGTGCCACCGAGAATTGGGACAGGGGTTACGAGCAGTTCTTC. Encoded protein: CATENWDRGYEQFF.

This chain joins TRBV6-5 and TRBJ2-7; 11 nucleotides line up with TRBD2. Germline V gives CDR1 MNHEY, CDR2 SVGAGI. V was pared by 7 bases and J by 4 bases, with 9 bases of the junction left unmatched. The CDR3 totals 15 residues. Here the CDR3 reads CASNPGTSGVYEQYF. In DNA, the CDR3 is TGTGCCAGCAACCCCGGGACTAGCGGCGTATACGAGCAGTACTTC.

The chain has TRBV19 and TRBJ2-4; 9 bases match TRBD1. J was trimmed by 8 bases and V by 5 bases; bases with no gene match: 10. The CDR3 runs 15 residues. The germline gives CDR1 LNHDA, CDR2 SQIVND (reference sequence). Here the CDR3 DNA reads TGTGCCAGTAGTCTAGGGGGGACAGGGTCGCACATTCAGTACTTC. Translation gives CASSLGGTGSHIQYF.

V is TRBV28 and J is TRBJ2-7; 9 bases line up with TRBD2. There are 16 residues in the CDR3. The germline V gene has CDR1 MDHEN and CDR2 SYDVKM. With 5 bases clipped from V and 5 bases from J, the junction kept 13 bases outside the gene matches. CDR3 nucleotide sequence: TGTGCCAGCAGTCACCGGACTAGCGCAACTTCGAACGAGCAGTACTTC. Protein: CASSHRTSATSNEQYF. The full variable domain, its missing parts supplied by reference TRBV28 and TRBJ2-7, is DVKVTQSSRYLVKRTGEKVFLECVQDMDHENMFWYRQDPGLGLRLIYFSYDVKMKEKGDIPEGYSVSREKKERFSLILESASTNQTSMYLCASSHRTSATSNEQYFGPGTRLTVT.

This clone was seen at least ten times. The J gene is TRBJ2-1, the V gene TRBV7-6, with TRBD2 identical over 13 bases. CDR3 size: 16 residues. CDR1 is SGHVS and CDR2 is FNYEAQ in the germline V gene. J lost 8 bases, V lost 4 bases, and 8 bases had no gene match. The CDR3 sequence is CASSSLLAGGSDEQFF. The DNA of the CDR3 is TGTGCCAGCAGCTCCCTACTAGCGGGAGGGAGTGATGAGCAGTTCTTC.

The chain employs TRBV7-8 and TRBJ1-3; possibly TRBD1 for D (6 bases). The CDR3 sequence is 17 residues long. V was pared by 5 bases and J by 4 bases, with 21 bases between. Germline V CDR1 and CDR2: SGHVS, FQNEAQ. CDR3 sequence (DNA): TGTGCCAGCAGCCGCATCCGGGACATGGTAATAGGAAACACCATATATTTT. It specifies CASSRIRDMVIGNTIYF. The full variable domain, completed using reference TRBV7-8 and TRBJ1-3, is GAGVSQSPRYKVAKRGQDVALRCDPISGHVSLFWYQQALGQGPEFLTYFQNEAQLDKSGLPSDRFFAERPEGSVSTLKIQRTQQEDSAVYLCASSRIRDMVIGNTIYFGEGSWLTVV.